This T cell receptor beta chain was sequenced in a study of OX40 agonist ivuxolimab in advanced cancers. Measured with immunoSEQ multiplex PCR; TCRdb has only the in-frame clones, and not every one. The sample holds 45,000 to 60,000 clones, more than 70% seen once. The V and J ends lost 6 bases and 1 base respectively, with 18 bases between them. CDR3 size: 16 residues. CDR1 and CDR2 (germline): MDHEN, SYDVKM. The sequence was collected from an adult with an advanced solid tumor such as melanoma, head and neck, liver or kidney cancer. V and J are TRBV28 and TRBJ1-2, with D perhaps matching TRBD1 (5 bases). The specimen comprised CD4+ or CD8+ T cells sorted from blood, sampled in a trial of the OX40 agonist ivuxolimab. The CDR3 nucleotides are TGTGCCAGCAGCTCCACTACCGGGACGGATAACTATGGCTACACCTTC. Translated: CASSSTTGTDNYGYTF.